What follows are 22 T cell receptor beta chains derived from one specimen sequenced in a study of blood T cell repertoires in COVID-19. Sequencing used immunoSEQ multiplex PCR; TCRdb keeps in-frame clones, though not all of them. The table has approximately 250,000 clones, about 88% seen once; the top ten hold 3.6%. The sequencing input was peripheral blood. The receptor set was obtained from a man aged 18 to 30 with active or convalescent COVID-19.

The chain uses TRBV10-3 and TRBJ1-5, with D possibly TRBD1 on 5 matching bases. Trimming took 7 bases from V and 6 from J, leaving 16 bases between them. Germline values: CDR1 ENHRY, CDR2 SYGVKD. This CDR3 is built from 14 residues. The CDR3 protein is CAIKNTLGGQPQHF. In DNA, the CDR3 is TGTGCCATCAAAAACACCCTCGGGGGTCAGCCCCAGCATTTT.

The chain joins TRBV5-1 to TRBJ1-2; 10 bases are a match to TRBD1. The J segment lost 8 bases and the V segment lost 4 bases, leaving 8 bases of the junction unmatched. Germline V gene lookup returns CDR1 SGHRS and CDR2 YFSETQ. This CDR3 has 14 amino acids. CDR3 DNA: TGCGCCAGCAGCGCCGGGACAGGGGATTTGGGCTACACCTTC. This sequence encodes CASSAGTGDLGYTF.

This sequence joins TRBV7-2 and TRBJ2-7; TRBD1 might be the D (6 bases). Between the trimmed V and J ends, which lost 5 bases and 6 bases, there was a span of 20 bases. The V gene's germline CDR1 is SGHTA and CDR2 FQGNSA. The CDR3 sequence is 15 residues long. This chain's CDR3 is CASSPYVDSRGEQYF. CDR3 sequence (DNA): TGTGCCAGCAGCCCATATGTGGACAGCCGGGGCGAGCAGTACTTC.

This clone occurred a few times. V usage is TRBV6-5 and J usage is TRBJ2-7, with TRBD1 matching over 8 bases. From germline, CDR1 is MNHEY and CDR2 SVGAGI. V was clipped by 4 bases and J by 3 bases; unmatched bases: 5. This CDR3 comprises 14 residues. CDR3 protein: CASSSGQGLYEQYF. For the CDR3, the DNA is TGTGCCAGCAGTTCCGGACAGGGTCTCTACGAGCAGTACTTC.

This chain uses TRBV30 with TRBJ1-1; D is perhaps TRBD1 (5 bases). Between the trimmed V and J ends, which lost 4 bases and 4 bases, there was a span of 13 bases. The CDR3 is 13 residues long. Germline V CDR1 and CDR2: GTSNPN, SVGIG (reference sequence). In DNA form, the CDR3 reads TGTGCCTGGACTCAGGGACTCGGCACTGAAGCTTTCTTT. Amino acids: CAWTQGLGTEAFF. Filled out from reference TRBV30 and TRBJ1-1, the complete variable domain reads SQTIHQWPATLVQPVGSPLSLECTVEGTSNPNLYWYRQAAGRGLQLLFYSVGIGQISSEVPQNLSASRPQDRQFILSSKKLLLSDSGFYLCAWTQGLGTEAFFGQGTRLTVV.

The rearrangement joins TRBV6-2 or TRBV6-3 to TRBJ2-1, with D unclear. CDR3 size: 15 residues. Trimming shortened V by 4 bases and J by 1 base, and 11 bases separated the two germline ends. Per germline, CDR1 MNHEY and CDR2 SVGEGT. The CDR3 region is CASSSRGVSYNEQFF. The CDR3 DNA reads TGTGCCAGCAGTTCGAGAGGTGTGTCCTACAATGAGCAGTTCTTC.

The V and J genes are TRBV4-1 and TRBJ2-6; D unresolved. The CDR3 is 18 amino acids. The V end was cut by 1 base, the J end by 0 bases, with 13 bases between. The germline V gene encodes CDR1 MGHRA and CDR2 YSYEKL. CDR3 nucleotides: TGCGCCAGCAGCCAAGGGGCAATTAAAGGCTCTGGGGCCAACGTCCTGACTTTC. Residues: CASSQGAIKGSGANVLTF.

V and J are TRBV28 and TRBJ2-1, with D perhaps TRBD2 (6 bases). The germline V and J ends were trimmed by 3 bases and 6 bases, with 12 bases remaining between them. In germline, CDR1 is MDHEN, CDR2 SYDVKM. The length of the CDR3 is 14 residues. Here the CDR3 DNA reads TGTGCCAGCAGTTTGGGGGGAGGAGGCAATGAGCAGTTCTTC. Translated: CASSLGGGGNEQFF.

V and J are TRBV28 and TRBJ2-2, with a possible D match to TRBD1 (5 bases). This CDR3 comprises 15 residues. The germline V gene encodes CDR1 MDHEN and CDR2 SYDVKM. V lost 0 bases to trimming and J lost 2 bases, with 7 bases between them. CDR3 in amino acids: CASSLWQGNTGELFF. For the CDR3, the DNA is TGTGCCAGCAGTTTATGGCAGGGCAACACCGGGGAGCTGTTTTTT. Together with reference TRBV28 and TRBJ2-2, the CDR3 gives the full variable domain: DVKVTQSSRYLVKRTGEKVFLECVQDMDHENMFWYRQDPGLGLRLIYFSYDVKMKEKGDIPEGYSVSREKKERFSLILESASTNQTSMYLCASSLWQGNTGELFFGEGSRLTVL.

V gene TRBV2 combines with J gene TRBJ2-1, with D maybe TRBD2 (6 bases). Germline loops: CDR1 SNHLY, CDR2 FYNNEI. The germline V and J ends were trimmed by 8 bases and 8 bases, with 16 bases remaining between them. CDR3 length equals 13 residues. CDR3 sequence: CASRDDGGYEQFF. In DNA, the CDR3 is TGTGCCAGCCGGGACGATGGGGGGTATGAGCAGTTCTTC.

J is TRBJ2-7 and V is TRBV7-8; D perhaps matches TRBD1 (6 bases). Trimming stripped 0 bases from V and 9 bases from J, with 30 bases between. The V gene's germline CDR1 is SGHVS and CDR2 FQNEAQ. This CDR3 contains 19 residues. CDR3 coding DNA: TGTGCCAGCAGCTTAGCTCTGTATAAATCCGGGACATGGTATTCCCGGCAGTACTTC. Encoded protein: CASSLALYKSGTWYSRQYF. The complete variable domain, with remaining parts taken from reference TRBV7-8 and TRBJ2-7, reads GAGVSQSPRYKVAKRGQDVALRCDPISGHVSLFWYQQALGQGPEFLTYFQNEAQLDKSGLPSDRFFAERPEGSVSTLKIQRTQQEDSAVYLCASSLALYKSGTWYSRQYFGPGTRLTVT.

The J gene is TRBJ1-2, the V gene TRBV4-2, with TRBD1 identical over 8 bases. The germline gives CDR1 LGHNA, CDR2 YNFKEQ. The trim removed 4 bases at V and 8 bases at J, leaving 15 bases unmatched. This CDR3 has 16 amino acids. Here the CDR3 reads CASSPNEGTGGFGYTF. The DNA of the CDR3 is TGTGCCAGCAGCCCAAACGAGGGGACAGGCGGCTTCGGCTACACCTTC.

This chain joins TRBV4-1 and TRBJ2-3; no reliable D call. V dropped 0 bases and J dropped 7 bases, with 8 bases sitting between them. Germline lookup yields CDR1 MGHRA and CDR2 YSYEKL. CDR3 size: 13 residues. The DNA of the CDR3 is TGCGCCAGCAGCCAAGAGAATAGCCATACGCAGTATTTT. Amino acid sequence: CASSQENSHTQYF.

The rearrangement uses TRBV7-2 and TRBJ2-4; D is perhaps TRBD2 (5 bases). The CDR3 runs 15 residues. With 5 bases removed from V and 8 bases from J, the gap between germline ends came to 19 bases. CDR1 SGHTA and CDR2 FQGNSA come from the germline V gene. The DNA for the CDR3 is TGTGCCAGCAGCCCGACGCCCCTAGCCGGGGACATTCAGTACTTC. Translation gives CASSPTPLAGDIQYF.

This sequence joins TRBV4-3 and TRBJ2-3, with 11 bases aligning to TRBD2. The germline V gene has CDR1 LGHNA and CDR2 YSLEER. The trim removed 5 bases at V and 6 bases at J, leaving 10 bases unmatched. The CDR3 totals 16 residues. The CDR3 here is CASSLLLAGDSDTQYF. The CDR3 DNA reads TGCGCCAGCAGCTTGCTACTAGCGGGAGATTCCGATACGCAGTATTTT.

The chain employs TRBV10-3 and TRBJ1-1, with D possibly matching TRBD1 (6 bases). V was trimmed by 5 bases and J by 1 base, leaving 11 bases between them. Per the germline V gene, CDR1 is ENHRY and CDR2 is SYGVKD. The CDR3 sequence is 14 residues long. The CDR3 bases are TGTGCCATCAGTAGCACGACAGGGAACACTGAAGCTTTCTTT. This gives the protein CAISSTTGNTEAFF.

This clone was recorded once. The rearrangement links TRBV6-2 or TRBV6-3 to TRBJ2-7; D uncertain. The CDR3 length is 13 residues. Germline V CDR1 and CDR2: MNHEY, SVGEGT. Trimming took off 3 bases at V and 4 bases at J, with 10 bases between the two ends. CDR3 coding DNA: TGTGCCAGCAGTTATTTTTCCGGTTACGAGCAGTACTTC. Amino acid sequence: CASSYFSGYEQYF.

The chain carries TRBV3-1 (or the pseudogene TRBV3-2) and TRBJ1-4; D may be TRBD1 (5 bases). Germline values: CDR1 LGHDT, CDR2 YNNKEL (reference sequence). V dropped 5 bases and J dropped 7 bases, with 20 bases sitting between them. There are 16 residues in the CDR3. The CDR3 protein is CASSSRRVREGEKLFF. The DNA for the CDR3 is TGTGCCAGCAGCAGTCGCAGGGTCCGTGAAGGTGAAAAACTGTTTTTT.

The chain couples TRBV21-1 to TRBJ2-7; TRBD2, the D gene given by the table, was not confirmed from the DNA. TRBV21-1 is a known pseudogene. This CDR3 has 9 amino acids. CDR3 region: CASSPRLRF. The CDR3 nucleotides read TGTGCCAGCAGCCCCCGACTCAGATTC.

The chain has TRBV19 and TRBJ2-3; possibly TRBD1 for D (6 bases). Trimming stripped 1 base from V and 6 bases from J, with 14 bases between. The CDR3 is 15 amino acids. CDR1 is LNHDA and CDR2 is SQIVND in the germline V gene (reference sequence). CDR3 protein: CASSIGGQHGDTQYF. CDR3 nucleotide sequence: TGTGCCAGTAGTATAGGAGGACAGCATGGGGATACGCAGTATTTT.

The V gene is TRBV2, the J gene TRBJ2-3; 7 bases agree with TRBD2. This CDR3 spans 13 amino acids. Germline trimming cut 7 bases from V and 5 bases from J; bases unmatched to any gene: 6. Germline values: CDR1 SNHLY, CDR2 FYNNEI. The CDR3 is CASNAGGVDTQYF. The CDR3 region has the DNA TGTGCCAGCAACGCTGGGGGGGTAGATACGCAGTATTTT.

The chain recombines TRBV7-8 with TRBJ2-1; 8 bases map to TRBD2. The ends lost 3 bases at V and 5 bases at J; junction bases unmatched: 3. Germline values: CDR1 SGHVS, CDR2 FQNEAQ. This CDR3 region has 14 residues. This chain's CDR3 is CASSLSGSNNEQFF. As DNA, the CDR3 is TGTGCCAGCAGCTTGAGCGGGAGCAACAATGAGCAGTTCTTC.